A selection of T cell receptor beta chains follows, all from one sample in a study of response to subunit inactivated influenza vaccine. MiXCR, run by TCRdb on the RT-PCR reads, gives a single entry per CDR3 protein. The table records roughly 160,000 distinct CDR3 sequences, about 11% of them present only once. Here the sequenced sample was CD8+ T cells sorted from PBMCs, taken 23 months after vaccination. The receptors were gathered from a man aged 50 to 75 who received an inactivated influenza vaccine. The CDR3 runs from the conserved cysteine through the conserved F or W. A D gene is named only where the DNA matches it firmly. A clone size is listed for some rows: how often the clone was seen (once, few, many), or a class if it is expanded.

CDR3: CASSADRDQPQHF; DNA: TGTGCCAGCAGTGCCGACAGGGATCAGCCCCAGCATTTT; V: TRBV12-3/TRBV12-4; J: TRBJ1-5; length: 13; size: few; D: TRBD1
CDR3: CASSYFRGLRNEQFF; DNA: TGTGCCAGCAGTTACTTCAGGGGGCTTAGGAATGAGCAGTTCTTC; V: TRBV6-2/TRBV6-3; J: TRBJ2-1; length: 15; size: NA; D: TRBD1
CDR3: CASSYWRGTEQYF; DNA: TGTGCCAGCAGTTACTGGAGAGGGACCGAGCAGTACTTC; V: TRBV6-2/TRBV6-3; J: TRBJ2-7; length: 13; size: once; D: NA
CDR3: CASSFSGRAELQETQYF; DNA: TGTGCCAGCAGCTTTAGCGGGAGGGCGGAATTGCAAGAGACCCAGTACTTC; V: TRBV7-2; J: TRBJ2-5; length: 17; size: NA; D: TRBD2
CDR3: CASSLQGQGQNTEAFF; DNA: TGTGCCAGCAGCTTACAGGGACAGGGGCAGAACACTGAAGCTTTCTTT; V: TRBV11-2; J: TRBJ1-1; length: 16; size: few; D: TRBD1
CDR3: CASSLGLVGGRTDTQYF; DNA: TGTGCCAGCAGTCTGGGGCTGGTCGGGGGTAGGACAGATACGCAGTATTTT; V: TRBV28; J: TRBJ2-3; length: 17; size: few; D: NA
CDR3: CASSWTTSGTDTQYF; DNA: TGTGCCAGCAGCTGGACGACTAGCGGCACAGATACGCAGTATTTT; V: TRBV11-2; J: TRBJ2-3; length: 15; size: NA; D: TRBD2
CDR3: CASITHLSIQGGYQETQYF; DNA: TGTGCCAGCATCACCCACTTATCAATACAGGGCGGGTACCAAGAGACCCAGTACTTC; V: TRBV11-1; J: TRBJ2-5; length: 19; size: NA; D: NA
CDR3: CASSLVGTSGPQETQYF; DNA: TGTGCCAGCAGCTTAGTAGGGACTAGCGGGCCCCAAGAGACCCAGTACTTC; V: TRBV11-2; J: TRBJ2-5; length: 17; size: NA; D: TRBD2
CDR3: CAISPTSEPTYEQYF; DNA: TGTGCCATCAGTCCTACTAGCGAACCAACCTACGAGCAGTACTTC; V: TRBV10-3; J: TRBJ2-7; length: 15; size: many; D: TRBD2
CDR3: CASSQEGGTGTFGNTIYF; DNA: TGCGCCAGCAGCCAAGAGGGGGGGACAGGAACTTTCGGAAACACCATATATTTT; V: TRBV4-1; J: TRBJ1-3; length: 18; size: few; D: TRBD1
CDR3: CASSEAAIPQPQHF; DNA: TGTGCCAGCAGTGAAGCGGCGATTCCCCAGCCCCAGCATTTT; V: TRBV6-1; J: TRBJ1-5; length: 14; size: few; D: NA
CDR3: CASSFRVKESIETQYF; DNA: TGTGCCAGCAGCTTCAGGGTTAAGGAGAGTATAGAGACCCAGTACTTC; V: TRBV7-9; J: TRBJ2-5; length: 16; size: many; D: NA
CDR3: CASSQVSGIAKNIQYF; DNA: TGTGCCAGCAGCCAAGTATCAGGGATCGCCAAAAACATTCAGTACTTC; V: TRBV3-1; J: TRBJ2-4; length: 16; size: NA; D: NA
CDR3: CASSKRTSVNEQYF; DNA: TGCGCCAGCAGCAAGCGGACTAGCGTGAACGAGCAGTACTTC; V: TRBV5-1; J: TRBJ2-7; length: 14; size: few; D: TRBD2
CDR3: CSARDDRVGNTIYF; DNA: TGCAGTGCTAGAGATGACCGGGTCGGAAACACCATATATTTT; V: TRBV20-1; J: TRBJ1-3; length: 14; size: few; D: NA
CDR3: CASSQGEDTGELFF; DNA: TGTGCCAGCAGCCAAGGCGAGGACACCGGGGAGCTGTTTTTT; V: TRBV4-2; J: TRBJ2-2; length: 14; size: NA; D: NA
CDR3: CASSQDPASGGANTQYF; DNA: TGCGCCAGCAGCCAAGATCCGGCTAGCGGGGGGGCAAATACGCAGTATTTT; V: TRBV4-3; J: TRBJ2-3; length: 17; size: few; D: TRBD2
CDR3: CASSPGAGGFYNEQFF; DNA: TGTGCCAGCAGCCCAGGGGCAGGGGGTTTCTACAATGAGCAGTTCTTC; V: TRBV3-1; J: TRBJ2-1; length: 16; size: many; D: TRBD1
CDR3: CASRLAGEAYEQFF; DNA: TGTGCCAGCAGACTAGCGGGAGAGGCCTATGAGCAGTTCTTC; V: TRBV28; J: TRBJ2-1; length: 14; size: NA; D: TRBD2
CDR3: CASRAGTGAYEQYF; DNA: TGTGCCAGCAGGGCCGGGACAGGGGCCTACGAGCAGTACTTC; V: TRBV12-3/TRBV12-4; J: TRBJ2-7; length: 14; size: NA; D: TRBD1
CDR3: CASISGYEQYF; DNA: TGTGCCAGCATCTCCGGCTACGAGCAGTACTTC; V: TRBV6-5; J: TRBJ2-7; length: 11; size: many; D: NA
CDR3: CASSFRDRVLDEQYF; DNA: TGCGCCAGCAGCTTCCGGGACAGGGTTCTCGACGAGCAGTACTTC; V: TRBV5-1; J: TRBJ2-7; length: 15; size: NA; D: TRBD1
CDR3: CASRQGNGYTF; DNA: TGTGCCAGCAGACAGGGGAATGGCTACACCTTC; V: TRBV9; J: TRBJ1-2; length: 11; size: few; D: TRBD1
CDR3: CASSVAGAYEQYF; DNA: TGTGCCAGCAGTGTGGCAGGGGCCTACGAGCAGTACTTC; V: TRBV6-1; J: TRBJ2-7; length: 13; size: NA; D: NA
CDR3: CASSSGQMMNTGELFF; DNA: TGTGCCAGCAGCTCCGGACAGATGATGAACACCGGGGAGCTGTTTTTT; V: TRBV7-9; J: TRBJ2-2; length: 16; size: few; D: NA
CDR3: CSARLAESYEQYF; DNA: TGCAGTGCTAGACTGGCCGAATCCTACGAGCAGTACTTC; V: TRBV20-1; J: TRBJ2-7; length: 13; size: NA; D: NA
CDR3: CSVDRGGSYNEQFF; DNA: TGCAGCGTGGACAGGGGGGGCTCCTACAATGAGCAGTTCTTC; V: TRBV29-1; J: TRBJ2-1; length: 14; size: many; D: TRBD1
CDR3: CASSLYKPDTQYF; DNA: TGTGCCAGCAGCTTATACAAACCAGATACGCAGTATTTT; V: TRBV7-9; J: TRBJ2-3; length: 13; size: few; D: NA
CDR3: CASSSSEGGEQFF; DNA: TGTGCCAGCAGTTCCAGTGAGGGGGGTGAGCAGTTCTTC; V: TRBV28; J: TRBJ2-1; length: 13; size: NA; D: NA
CDR3: CASRGTGIFYGYTF; DNA: TGTGCCAGCAGAGGGACAGGCATCTTCTATGGCTACACCTTC; V: TRBV2; J: TRBJ1-2; length: 14; size: few; D: TRBD1
CDR3: CASGIGTLQETQYF; DNA: TGTGCCAGCGGAATAGGGACTTTACAAGAGACCCAGTACTTC; V: TRBV12-3/TRBV12-4; J: TRBJ2-5; length: 14; size: NA; D: NA
CDR3: CSARGRDRAYEQYF; DNA: TGCAGTGCTAGAGGGAGGGACAGGGCCTACGAGCAGTACTTC; V: TRBV20-1; J: TRBJ2-7; length: 14; size: NA; D: TRBD1
CDR3: CATSGGRSSYNEQFF; DNA: TGTGCCACCAGCGGGGGACGGAGCTCCTACAATGAGCAGTTCTTC; V: TRBV15; J: TRBJ2-1; length: 15; size: NA; D: NA
CDR3: CASIPEQGPTQYF; DNA: TGTGCCAGCATCCCGGAACAAGGGCCTACGCAGTATTTT; V: TRBV7-8; J: TRBJ2-3; length: 13; size: few; D: NA
CDR3: CASSDPSGSDEQFF; DNA: TGTGCCAGCAGTGACCCTAGCGGGAGCGATGAGCAGTTCTTC; V: TRBV2; J: TRBJ2-1; length: 14; size: NA; D: TRBD2
CDR3: CASSQDGQARQTQYF; DNA: TGTGCCAGCAGCCAAGATGGTCAAGCGCGACAGACCCAGTACTTC; V: TRBV3-1; J: TRBJ2-5; length: 15; size: NA; D: NA
CDR3: CASSLSGSRGDEAFF; DNA: TGCGCCAGCAGCTTGAGTGGTAGCCGGGGAGATGAAGCTTTCTTT; V: TRBV5-1; J: TRBJ1-1; length: 15; size: NA; D: NA
CDR3: CSVEDPGDRAYEQYF; DNA: TGCAGCGTTGAAGATCCCGGGGACAGAGCCTACGAGCAGTACTTC; V: TRBV29-1; J: TRBJ2-7; length: 15; size: few; D: TRBD1
CDR3: CASSLAPQGAIDTQYF; DNA: TGTGCCAGCAGCTTGGCCCCACAGGGGGCTATAGATACGCAGTATTTT; V: TRBV5-8; J: TRBJ2-3; length: 16; size: many; D: TRBD1
CDR3: CASSVGRGDGYTF; DNA: TGCGCCAGCAGTGTGGGCAGGGGAGATGGCTACACCTTC; V: TRBV10-1; J: TRBJ1-2; length: 13; size: few; D: NA
CDR3: CSARAIGGGETQYF; DNA: TGCAGTGCCCGGGCAATTGGCGGTGGAGAGACCCAGTACTTC; V: TRBV20-1; J: TRBJ2-5; length: 14; size: many; D: NA
CDR3: CASSPSKGNSARTKIRQYF; DNA: TGTGCCAGCAGTCCAAGTAAGGGGAACAGCGCTCGAACCAAGATAAGGCAGTACTTC; V: TRBV28; J: TRBJ2-5; length: 19; size: many; D: NA
CDR3: CSISLAAYNEQFF; DNA: TGCAGCATTAGCTTGGCGGCCTACAATGAGCAGTTCTTC; V: TRBV29-1; J: TRBJ2-1; length: 13; size: few; D: NA
CDR3: CASSLYSNGQPDGYTF; DNA: TGTGCCAGCAGTCTATACTCAAACGGACAGCCCGATGGCTACACCTTC; V: TRBV27; J: TRBJ1-2; length: 16; size: NA; D: NA
CDR3: CASSQTGKDLSF; DNA: TGTGCCAGCAGCCAGACAGGGAAGGACCTTTCTTTT; V: TRBV7-9; J: TRBJ1-4; length: 12; size: NA; D: TRBD1
CDR3: CAAGAYNEQFF; DNA: TGTGCCGCGGGAGCCTACAATGAGCAGTTCTTC; V: TRBV28; J: TRBJ2-1; length: 11; size: few; D: TRBD2